This T cell receptor beta chain was identified during a study of OX40 agonist ivuxolimab in advanced cancers. Across the study: Cancers in dose escalation were hepatocellular, melanoma, renal cell and head and neck. Partial responses were achieved by three patients: one hepatocellular carcinoma, two cutaneous melanoma.

For this clone: Its cognate antigen is unknown.

Study observations and caveats: The CD4+ and CD8+ T cells in the blood had expanded clonally by week 6 at 0.1 to 3.0 mg/kg.

Autoimmune disease history or systemic immunosuppression disqualified patients. The CDR3 contains 14 residues. Germline CDR1 and CDR2: MDHEN and SYDVKM. After removal of 6 bases from V and 4 bases from J, the junction contained 6 bases not matched to a gene. Assay: immunoSEQ multiplex PCR; the TCRdb copy retains only in-frame clones and omits some. In the table there are more than 9,000 clones, 65% to 75% of which are singletons. The rearrangement joins TRBV28 to TRBJ1-1; TRBD1 agrees at 9 bases. This sample comprised CD4+ or CD8+ T cells sorted from blood, obtained in a trial of the OX40 agonist ivuxolimab. This sequence was found in an adult with an advanced solid tumor such as melanoma, head and neck, liver or kidney cancer. The CDR3 DNA reads as TGTGCCAGCAGACACAGGGGGCTGGGCACTGAAGCTTTCTTT. Protein: CASRHRGLGTEAFF.